Listed below are T cell receptor beta chains from one sample, sequenced in a study of post-analysis software for immune sequencing data. TCRdb recomputed calls from the PCR reads with MiXCR, one row per CDR3 protein. The data show roughly 670,000 distinct CDR3 sequences, 59% seen once. The sequenced material came from blood. The receptor source for this set is a girl aged 2-10 years with multiple sclerosis. Each CDR3 is given with its conserved first and last residue. Fields, in order: CDR3 protein, CDR3 DNA, J gene, clone size, D gene, V gene. D genes are given only for firm matches. Rows may omit the clone size; those that give it use once, few, many or a size class.

CDR3 protein: CASSWRGQGRETQYF
CDR3 DNA: TGCGCCAGCAGCTGGAGGGGGCAGGGGCGAGAGACCCAGTACTTC
J gene: TRBJ2-5
clone size: few
D gene: NA
V gene: TRBV5-1

CDR3 protein: CAIGAGATDTQYF
CDR3 DNA: TGTGCCATCGGGGCGGGAGCGACGGATACGCAGTATTTT
J gene: TRBJ2-3
clone size: NA
D gene: TRBD2
V gene: TRBV10-3

CDR3 protein: CASSLDSGGSRSSYNEQFF
CDR3 DNA: TGCGCCAGCAGCTTGGATAGCGGCGGGTCTAGGAGCTCCTACAATGAGCAGTTCTTC
J gene: TRBJ2-1
clone size: once
D gene: NA
V gene: TRBV5-1

CDR3 protein: CAISAASSYNEQFF
CDR3 DNA: TGTGCCATCTCCGCAGCAAGCTCCTACAATGAGCAGTTCTTC
J gene: TRBJ2-1
clone size: once
D gene: NA
V gene: TRBV28

CDR3 protein: CASSEFSWEWGTDTQYF
CDR3 DNA: TGTGCCAGCAGTGAATTTTCGTGGGAGTGGGGCACAGATACGCAGTATTTT
J gene: TRBJ2-3
clone size: NA
D gene: NA
V gene: TRBV25-1

CDR3 protein: CSARDSGEVQNYGYTF
CDR3 DNA: TGCAGTGCTAGAGATAGTGGGGAAGTGCAAAACTATGGCTACACCTTC
J gene: TRBJ1-2
clone size: NA
D gene: NA
V gene: TRBV20-1

CDR3 protein: CASSLIGGTGIYNEQFF
CDR3 DNA: TGTGCCAGCAGTCTCATCGGGGGGACAGGGATTTACAATGAGCAGTTCTTC
J gene: TRBJ2-1
clone size: few
D gene: TRBD1
V gene: TRBV27

CDR3 protein: CSVAMVAGLYEQYF
CDR3 DNA: TGCAGCGTAGCTATGGTTGCGGGGCTGTACGAGCAGTACTTC
J gene: TRBJ2-7
clone size: NA
D gene: NA
V gene: TRBV29-1

CDR3 protein: CASSVAWGSGGTEAFF
CDR3 DNA: TGTGCCAGCAGCGTAGCTTGGGGCAGCGGCGGGACTGAAGCTTTCTTT
J gene: TRBJ1-1
clone size: NA
D gene: NA
V gene: TRBV9

CDR3 protein: CSARVRLSPYNEQFF
CDR3 DNA: TGCAGTGCTAGAGTCAGACTATCCCCCTACAATGAGCAGTTCTTC
J gene: TRBJ2-1
clone size: NA
D gene: NA
V gene: TRBV20-1

CDR3 protein: CASRSTGGQQETQYF
CDR3 DNA: TGCGCCAGCAGGTCCACAGGGGGACAACAAGAGACCCAGTACTTC
J gene: TRBJ2-5
clone size: NA
D gene: TRBD1
V gene: TRBV5-1

CDR3 protein: CASSDGQGFRQPQHF
CDR3 DNA: TGTGCCAGCAGTGATGGACAGGGTTTTCGTCAGCCCCAGCATTTT
J gene: TRBJ1-5
clone size: NA
D gene: TRBD1
V gene: TRBV12-3/TRBV12-4

CDR3 protein: CSARPPPVGPNQPQHF
CDR3 DNA: TGCAGTGCTAGACCCCCTCCAGTAGGACCAAATCAGCCCCAGCATTTT
J gene: TRBJ1-5
clone size: NA
D gene: NA
V gene: TRBV20-1

CDR3 protein: CASSSGLAGPTDTQYF
CDR3 DNA: TGTGCCAGCAGTTCAGGACTAGCGGGACCCACAGATACGCAGTATTTT
J gene: TRBJ2-3
clone size: few
D gene: TRBD2
V gene: TRBV12-3/TRBV12-4

CDR3 protein: CASSYLGGDTQYF
CDR3 DNA: TGTGCCAGCAGTTACCTGGGGGGAGATACGCAGTATTTT
J gene: TRBJ2-3
clone size: NA
D gene: NA
V gene: TRBV6-6

CDR3 protein: CASSPPGGRSYEQYF
CDR3 DNA: TGTGCCAGCAGTCCTCCCGGGGGTCGGTCCTACGAGCAGTACTTC
J gene: TRBJ2-7
clone size: few
D gene: NA
V gene: TRBV28

CDR3 protein: CASSKGGVSADTQYF
CDR3 DNA: TGTGCCAGCAGCAAAGGCGGAGTCAGCGCAGATACGCAGTATTTT
J gene: TRBJ2-3
clone size: NA
D gene: NA
V gene: TRBV21-1

CDR3 protein: CATSRDRGGRDNEQFF
CDR3 DNA: TGTGCCACCAGCAGAGATCGGGGCGGTCGGGACAATGAGCAGTTCTTC
J gene: TRBJ2-1
clone size: NA
D gene: NA
V gene: TRBV15

CDR3 protein: CASRQLPGLSYNEQFF
CDR3 DNA: TGTGCCAGCAGGCAGCTTCCGGGACTCTCCTACAATGAGCAGTTCTTC
J gene: TRBJ2-1
clone size: NA
D gene: NA
V gene: TRBV6-5

CDR3 protein: CASSVGPITNEKLFF
CDR3 DNA: TGTGCCAGCAGCGTTGGACCGATAACTAATGAAAAACTGTTTTTT
J gene: TRBJ1-4
clone size: NA
D gene: NA
V gene: TRBV9

CDR3 protein: CASSLEGEGYGYTF
CDR3 DNA: TGTGCCAGCAGCTTAGAAGGGGAAGGCTATGGCTACACCTTC
J gene: TRBJ1-2
clone size: NA
D gene: NA
V gene: TRBV7-9

CDR3 protein: CASSQGTADQETQYF
CDR3 DNA: TGTGCCAGCAGCCAGGGGACTGCTGATCAAGAGACCCAGTACTTC
J gene: TRBJ2-5
clone size: NA
D gene: NA
V gene: TRBV7-9

CDR3 protein: CASSDTGNQPQHF
CDR3 DNA: TGTGCCAGCAGTGACACAGGGAATCAGCCCCAGCATTTT
J gene: TRBJ1-5
clone size: NA
D gene: NA
V gene: TRBV6-2/TRBV6-3

CDR3 protein: CATSRVGGLAGGSETSNEQFF
CDR3 DNA: TGTGCCACCAGCAGAGTGGGGGGCCTAGCGGGAGGGAGTGAGACGTCCAATGAGCAGTTCTTC
J gene: TRBJ2-1
clone size: few
D gene: TRBD2
V gene: TRBV15

CDR3 protein: CAAILGSYPTGELFF
CDR3 DNA: TGTGCAGCGATTTTAGGGTCCTACCCCACCGGGGAGCTGTTTTTT
J gene: TRBJ2-2
clone size: NA
D gene: NA
V gene: TRBV7-4

CDR3 protein: CASSLRTGSGANVLTF
CDR3 DNA: TGTGCCAGCAGCCTAAGGACTGGCTCTGGGGCCAACGTCCTGACTTTC
J gene: TRBJ2-6
clone size: NA
D gene: NA
V gene: TRBV9

CDR3 protein: CASSQGLAGGLETETQYF
CDR3 DNA: TGCGCCAGCAGCCAAGGACTAGCGGGGGGGTTAGAAACAGAGACGCAGTATTTT
J gene: TRBJ2-3
clone size: NA
D gene: TRBD2
V gene: TRBV4-3

CDR3 protein: CSGTHGTRGETQYF
CDR3 DNA: TGCAGCGGGACCCATGGGACCCGCGGAGAGACCCAGTACTTC
J gene: TRBJ2-5
clone size: NA
D gene: NA
V gene: TRBV29-1

CDR3 protein: CASLEADTQYF
CDR3 DNA: TGTGCCAGCTTGGAGGCAGATACGCAGTATTTT
J gene: TRBJ2-3
clone size: few
D gene: NA
V gene: TRBV7-2

CDR3 protein: CASSQDLARTYEQYF
CDR3 DNA: TGTGCCAGCAGCCAAGATCTGGCAAGAACCTACGAGCAGTACTTC
J gene: TRBJ2-7
clone size: NA
D gene: NA
V gene: TRBV4-2

CDR3 protein: CSPVSRTGVYNEQFF
CDR3 DNA: TGCAGCCCTGTTTCGAGGACAGGGGTCTACAATGAGCAGTTCTTC
J gene: TRBJ2-1
clone size: NA
D gene: TRBD1
V gene: TRBV29-1

CDR3 protein: CASSQEGREQFF
CDR3 DNA: TGCGCCAGCAGCCAAGAGGGACGTGAGCAGTTCTTC
J gene: TRBJ2-1
clone size: NA
D gene: NA
V gene: TRBV4-3

CDR3 protein: CASSYSRAGGYTF
CDR3 DNA: TGTGCCAGCAGTTACTCCAGGGCTGGTGGTTACACCTTC
J gene: TRBJ1-2
clone size: once
D gene: NA
V gene: TRBV6-5

CDR3 protein: CSARDSARAFRETQYF
CDR3 DNA: TGCAGTGCTAGGGATAGCGCAAGGGCCTTTAGGGAGACCCAGTACTTC
J gene: TRBJ2-5
clone size: few
D gene: NA
V gene: TRBV20-1

CDR3 protein: CASSYPGSPLHF
CDR3 DNA: TGTGCCAGCAGTTACCCGGGGTCACCCCTCCACTTT
J gene: TRBJ1-6
clone size: NA
D gene: NA
V gene: TRBV6-6

CDR3 protein: CASSLSRGETQYF
CDR3 DNA: TGTGCCAGCAGTTTATCTAGGGGAGAGACCCAGTACTTC
J gene: TRBJ2-5
clone size: NA
D gene: NA
V gene: TRBV27

CDR3 protein: CSARDEGNQPQHF
CDR3 DNA: TGCAGTGCTAGAGACGAAGGGAATCAGCCCCAGCATTTT
J gene: TRBJ1-5
clone size: NA
D gene: NA
V gene: TRBV20-1

CDR3 protein: CAISPRLAGGTGELFF
CDR3 DNA: TGTGCCATCAGTCCCCGACTAGCGGGAGGCACCGGGGAGCTGTTTTTT
J gene: TRBJ2-2
clone size: once
D gene: TRBD2
V gene: TRBV10-3

CDR3 protein: CASSEAPGLAYNEQFF
CDR3 DNA: TGTGCCAGCAGTGAAGCGCCGGGACTGGCCTACAATGAGCAGTTCTTC
J gene: TRBJ2-1
clone size: NA
D gene: NA
V gene: TRBV6-1

CDR3 protein: CASSLGSQNTEAFF
CDR3 DNA: TGCGCCAGCAGCTTGGGAAGTCAGAACACTGAAGCTTTCTTT
J gene: TRBJ1-1
clone size: NA
D gene: NA
V gene: TRBV5-1

CDR3 protein: CASSVGNTYGYTF
CDR3 DNA: TGTGCCAGCAGCGTAGGTAACACCTATGGCTACACCTTC
J gene: TRBJ1-2
clone size: NA
D gene: NA
V gene: TRBV9

CDR3 protein: CASSQVVGLSSYNEQFF
CDR3 DNA: TGCGCCAGCAGCCAAGTAGTTGGTCTAAGCTCCTACAATGAGCAGTTCTTC
J gene: TRBJ2-1
clone size: NA
D gene: NA
V gene: TRBV4-1

CDR3 protein: CASSYIQETNGKLFF
CDR3 DNA: TGTGCCAGCAGTTATATTCAAGAGACTAATGGAAAACTGTTTTTT
J gene: TRBJ1-4
clone size: NA
D gene: NA
V gene: TRBV6-5

CDR3 protein: CASSSLTGSLTDTQYF
CDR3 DNA: TGTGCCAGCAGCTCGTTGACAGGGTCTCTCACAGATACGCAGTATTTT
J gene: TRBJ2-3
clone size: NA
D gene: TRBD1
V gene: TRBV5-6

CDR3 protein: CASSTGVYYNEQFF
CDR3 DNA: TGTGCCAGCAGCACGGGGGTTTACTACAATGAGCAGTTCTTC
J gene: TRBJ2-1
clone size: NA
D gene: NA
V gene: TRBV12-3/TRBV12-4

CDR3 protein: CASSQDSGGPSSYNEQFF
CDR3 DNA: TGCGCCAGCAGCCAAGATTCGGGGGGGCCAAGCTCCTACAATGAGCAGTTCTTC
J gene: TRBJ2-1
clone size: NA
D gene: TRBD2
V gene: TRBV4-1

CDR3 protein: CASTNPSREQFF
CDR3 DNA: TGTGCCAGCACCAACCCTAGTCGGGAGCAGTTCTTC
J gene: TRBJ2-1
clone size: few
D gene: NA
V gene: TRBV12-3/TRBV12-4

CDR3 protein: CASSYLAGASGANVLTF
CDR3 DNA: TGTGCCAGCAGTTATTTAGCAGGGGCCTCTGGGGCCAACGTCCTGACTTTC
J gene: TRBJ2-6
clone size: few
D gene: NA
V gene: TRBV6-5

CDR3 protein: CASRAQGAYEQFF
CDR3 DNA: TGTGCCAGCAGGGCCCAGGGGGCGTATGAGCAGTTCTTC
J gene: TRBJ2-1
clone size: few
D gene: TRBD1
V gene: TRBV11-2